These 30 T cell receptor beta chains were all obtained from the same sample, sequenced in a study of blood T cell repertoires in COVID-19. This table comes from immunoSEQ multiplex PCR, and its TCRdb copy is limited to in-frame clones, with some not included. The sample has fewer than 250,000 clones, about four fifths seen once. The sequenced sample consisted of peripheral blood. The receptors stem from a man aged 50 to 59 with acute or convalescent COVID-19.

The gene calls are TRBV10-3 and TRBJ1-1, with D perhaps TRBD1 (6 bases). The V gene's germline CDR1 is ENHRY and CDR2 SYGVKD. The CDR3 sequence is 14 residues long. V was clipped by 5 bases and J by 0 bases, with 10 bases between them. The chain's CDR3 is CAISLQGMNTEAFF. The CDR3 bases are TGTGCCATCAGTTTACAGGGTATGAACACTGAAGCTTTCTTT.

This clone was observed a handful of times. CDR3 bases: TGTGCCAGCAGTGAAGGGGAGCGGGGGCTAGCGCCCCGGGCGACGCAGTATTTT. Translated, it gives CASSEGERGLAPRATQYF. This chain uses TRBV2 with TRBJ2-3, with 8 bases identical to TRBD2. After removal of 1 base from V and 9 bases from J, the junction contained 18 bases not matched to a gene. Germline V lookup: CDR1 SNHLY, CDR2 FYNNEI. The CDR3 is 18 amino acids.

The rearrangement uses TRBV3-1 (or the pseudogene TRBV3-2) and TRBJ2-7; 7 bases map to TRBD1. CDR3 length equals 15 residues. The germline V gene has CDR1 LGHDT and CDR2 YNNKEL (reference sequence). J was trimmed by 1 base and V by 4 bases; bases with no gene match: 7. CDR3 nucleotide sequence: TGTGCCAGCAGCCGGGGACAGCAACTTTCCTACGAGCAGTACTTC. It codes for CASSRGQQLSYEQYF.

This clone was recorded once. V is TRBV7-9 and J is TRBJ1-5; 8 bases fit TRBD1. The CDR3 runs 14 residues. Germline CDR1 SEHNR, CDR2 FQNEAQ (reference sequence). This chain's CDR3 is CATGESYSNQPQHF. The CDR3 DNA sequence: TGTGCGACAGGGGAGTCTTATAGCAATCAGCCCCAGCATTTT.

The chain joins TRBV11-1 to TRBJ2-3, with a possible D match to TRBD1 (5 bases). The CDR3 is 15 amino acids. CDR1 is SGHAT and CDR2 is FQDESV in the germline V gene (reference sequence). V was cut by 4 bases and J by 3 bases, with 14 bases left in between. The CDR3 DNA follows: TGTGCCAGCAGCTCGTGGCAGGGTGTAACAGATACGCAGTATTTT. Amino acids: CASSSWQGVTDTQYF.

V usage is TRBV2 and J usage is TRBJ1-5, with D perhaps matching TRBD1 (5 bases). CDR3 length equals 15 residues. Trimming took 6 bases from V and 6 from J, leaving 18 bases between them. Germline CDR1 reads SNHLY; CDR2 reads FYNNEI. The CDR3 nucleotides read TGTGCCAGCAGGGACGGCCAGGGTAAGGGTCAGCCCCAGCATTTT. Translated, it gives CASRDGQGKGQPQHF.

V is TRBV3-1 (or the pseudogene TRBV3-2) and J is TRBJ2-1, with 7 bases matching TRBD2. Trimming at V came to 0 bases and at J to 7 bases, leaving 9 bases not matched to a gene. The CDR3 runs to 16 residues. CDR1 LGHDT and CDR2 YNNKEL come from the germline V gene (reference sequence). Written as DNA, the CDR3 is TGTGCCAGCAGCCAAGATCGGGGGACTATCTTAAATGAGCAGTTCTTC. Amino acid sequence: CASSQDRGTILNEQFF.

This rearrangement joins TRBV2 to TRBJ1-4; TRBD1 matches 8 bases. This CDR3 is 15 amino acids long. Germline loops: CDR1 SNHLY, CDR2 FYNNEI. V lost 4 bases, J lost 3 bases, and 4 bases stayed unmatched. The CDR3 reads CASSATGAANEKLFF. CDR3 DNA: TGTGCCAGCAGTGCGACAGGGGCGGCTAATGAAAAACTGTTTTTT.

This sequence joins TRBV7-8 and TRBJ2-7; D possibly corresponds to TRBD1 (6 bases). This CDR3 is 16 amino acids long. In germline, CDR1 is SGHVS, CDR2 FQNEAQ. V was clipped by 2 bases and J by 3 bases, with 17 bases between them. CDR3 region: CASSLSSYGRGYEQYF. DNA of the CDR3: TGTGCCAGCAGCTTAAGTTCGTATGGCAGGGGCTACGAGCAGTACTTC.

This clone was found once. The chain recombines TRBV5-1 with TRBJ1-1; no firm D call. The CDR3 covers 15 residues. Germline CDR1 and CDR2: SGHRS and YFSETQ. Trimming removed 4 bases at V and 1 base at J, with 14 bases between. The CDR3 nucleotides read TGCGCCAGCAGCAAGCCCTCCGTCGGGAACACTGAAGCTTTCTTT. Translation gives CASSKPSVGNTEAFF. Full variable domain (outside the CDR3, taken from reference TRBV5-1 and TRBJ1-1): KAGVTQTPRYLIKTRGQQVTLSCSPISGHRSVSWYQQTPGQGLQFLFEYFSETQRNKGNFPGRFSGRQFSNSRSEMNVSTLELGDSALYLCASSKPSVGNTEAFFGQGTRLTVV.

The chain recombines TRBV2 with TRBJ2-2, with 9 positions matching TRBD1. CDR3 length: 13 amino acids. Germline values: CDR1 SNHLY, CDR2 FYNNEI. V lost 6 bases, J lost 6 bases, and 2 bases stayed unmatched. DNA for the CDR3: TGTGCCAGCAGGGACAGGGGTTCCGGGGAGCTGTTTTTT. It codes for CASRDRGSGELFF.

The chain recombines TRBV21-1 with TRBJ1-4; TRBD1 was called by the table and not checked on the DNA. TRBV21-1 is a listed pseudogene. The CDR3 runs to 15 residues. In DNA, the CDR3 is TGTGCCAGCAGCGGGACCGGGACAGCAAATGAAAAACTGTTTTTT. Translating it yields CASSGTGTANEKLFF.

This clone was picked up one time. DNA for the CDR3: TGTGCCAGCCGGTATAGCAATCAGCCCCAGCATTTT. Protein sequence: CASRYSNQPQHF. The chain links TRBV12-3 or TRBV12-4 to TRBJ1-5, with D unclear. The CDR3 has 12 amino acids. With 8 bases removed from V and 0 bases from J, the gap between germline ends came to 5 bases.

Remarks on this clone: The sample carries other DNA sequences with the same CDR3. The CDR3 nucleotides read TGTGCCAGCAGCTTGGGACAGGGGGCTTACGAGCAGTACTTC. This codes for CASSLGQGAYEQYF. The chain links TRBV11-2 to TRBJ2-7; 12 nucleotides line up with TRBD1. Looked up from germline, CDR1 is SGHAT and CDR2 is FQNNGV. The CDR3 covers 14 residues. The V and J ends lost 3 bases and 4 bases, in that order; junction bases with no gene match: 1.

This chain uses TRBV27 with TRBJ1-1; D remains unclear. V was trimmed by 4 bases and J by 2 bases, leaving 14 bases between them. Germline V gene data show CDR1 as MNHEY and CDR2 as SMNVEV (reference sequence). CDR3 size: 15 residues. The CDR3 spells CASSSAGVTNTEAFF. CDR3 sequence (DNA): TGTGCCAGCAGTTCCGCCGGGGTGACAAACACTGAAGCTTTCTTT.

J is TRBJ1-4 and V is TRBV7-9; 7 bases fit TRBD1. Germline CDR1 reads SEHNR; CDR2 reads FQNEAQ (reference sequence). The CDR3 extends over 13 amino acids. V dropped 3 bases and J dropped 7; count of bases not matched to a gene: 2. The CDR3 is CASSFTGVEKLFF. CDR3 coding DNA: TGTGCCAGCAGCTTTACAGGGGTTGAAAAACTGTTTTTT.

In its sample, this clone was seen a few times. The CDR3 is CSVDGGQGNSYEQYF. The CDR3 coding sequence is TGCAGCGTTGATGGTGGACAGGGGAACTCCTACGAGCAGTACTTC. This chain connects TRBV29-1 to TRBJ2-7; 9 bases fit TRBD1. Trimming took 3 bases from V and 0 from J; bases not matched to a gene: 6. The germline gives CDR1 SQVTM, CDR2 ANQGSEA. CDR3 length equals 15 residues.

The V gene is TRBV4-2, the J gene TRBJ1-5, with unresolved D. The V end lost 3 bases, the J end lost 4 bases, and 16 bases lay between the germline ends. CDR3 length: 16 residues. Germline V gene data show CDR1 as LGHNA and CDR2 as YNFKEQ. The CDR3 is CASSHSSNSPNQPQHF. The DNA of the CDR3 is TGTGCCAGCAGCCACTCCTCGAACAGCCCTAATCAGCCCCAGCATTTT.

This chain links TRBV28 with TRBJ1-6; no firm D call. Germline lookup yields CDR1 MDHEN and CDR2 SYDVKM. The V end was cut by 1 base, the J end by 2 bases, with 9 bases between. The CDR3 contains 16 residues. The CDR3: CASSLYRVAYNSPLHF. DNA of the CDR3: TGTGCCAGCAGTTTATACCGAGTGGCCTATAATTCACCCCTCCACTTT.

V is TRBV4-1 and J is TRBJ1-1, with TRBD1 identical over 7 bases. The CDR3 extends over 13 amino acids. Trimming at V came to 3 bases and at J to 6 bases, leaving 4 bases not matched to a gene. Germline-derived CDR1 and CDR2 are MGHRA and YSYEKL. CDR3 bases: TGCGCCAGCAGCCAGAGGACAGGTGCTGAAGCTTTCTTT. The encoded protein is CASSQRTGAEAFF.

V usage is TRBV19 and J usage is TRBJ2-3; D gene unclear. Trimming removed 9 bases at V and 2 bases at J, with 15 bases between. The CDR3 loop spans 14 amino acids. The germline CDR1 and CDR2 sequences are LNHDA and SQIVND (reference sequence). The CDR3 sequence is CASKSQVSTDTQYF. In DNA form, the CDR3 reads TGTGCCAGCAAATCCCAGGTGTCCACAGATACGCAGTATTTT.

The rearrangement uses TRBV5-6 and TRBJ1-2; 8 bases fit TRBD1. The CDR3 contains 15 residues. Germline CDR1 SGHDT, CDR2 YYEEEE. V shed 0 bases and J 2 bases; nucleotides not matched to a gene: 3. The CDR3 DNA follows: TGTGCCAGCAGCTTGGCGGACAGGGAAAACTATGGCTACACCTTC. It yields the protein CASSLADRENYGYTF. The variable domain in full, completed from reference TRBV5-6 and TRBJ1-2, reads DAGVTQSPTHLIKTRGQQVTLRCSPKSGHDTVSWYQQALGQGPQFIFQYYEEEERQRGNFPDRFSGHQFPNYSSELNVNALLLGDSALYLCASSLADRENYGYTFGSGTRLTVV.

The chain carries TRBV10-3 and TRBJ2-7; TRBD2 matches at 9 bases. Unmatched junction bases numbered 8, after V lost 8 bases and J lost 3 bases. The germline V gene has CDR1 ENHRY and CDR2 SYGVKD. The CDR3 length is 14 residues. The CDR3 here is CAISGGTSFYEQYF. In DNA, the CDR3 is TGTGCCATCTCCGGAGGGACTAGCTTCTACGAGCAGTACTTC.

The chain carries TRBV27 and TRBJ2-7; D remains unclear. This CDR3 has 14 amino acids. The germline V and J ends were trimmed by 5 bases and 2 bases, with 13 bases remaining between them. CDR1 is MNHEY and CDR2 is SMNVEV in the germline V gene (reference sequence). CDR3: CASSPGPQAYEQYF. CDR3 nucleotide sequence: TGTGCCAGCAGTCCTGGGCCTCAGGCCTACGAGCAGTACTTC.

This rearrangement joins TRBV27 to TRBJ1-5; 7 nucleotides align to TRBD1. Germline V gene sequence: CDR1 MNHEY, CDR2 SMNVEV (reference sequence). The CDR3 is made up of 15 amino acids. The junction had 10 bases not matched to a gene; V was cut back by 6 bases and J by 5 bases. CDR3 coding DNA: TGTGCCAGCAGAAAAGGGGGCCCAAACCATCAGCCCCAGCATTTT. It yields the protein CASRKGGPNHQPQHF.

The chain joins TRBV28 to TRBJ1-6; unclear D gene. The CDR3 length is 12 residues. Germline V gives CDR1 MDHEN, CDR2 SYDVKM. The V end was cut by 6 bases, the J end by 8 bases, with 8 bases between. CDR3 nucleotides: TGTGCCAGCAGACAATTCGATTCACCCCTCCACTTT. Encoded protein: CASRQFDSPLHF.

J is TRBJ1-4 and V is TRBV19; D may be TRBD1 (5 bases). CDR1 is LNHDA and CDR2 is SQIVND in the germline V gene (reference sequence). This CDR3 contains 14 residues. V dropped 1 base and J dropped 3 bases, with 6 bases sitting between them. The CDR3 DNA sequence: TGTGCCAGTAGTATAGGGGGGGCTAATGAAAAACTGTTTTTT. Translating gives CASSIGGANEKLFF.

DNA for the CDR3: TGTGCCAGTAGCCCACAGGGTCGGGAGACCCAGTACTTC. It specifies CASSPQGRETQYF. The gene calls are TRBV19 and TRBJ2-5, with a weak D call TRBD1 (6 bases). Trimming took 6 bases from V and 5 from J, leaving 13 bases between them. This CDR3 is built from 13 residues. The V gene's germline CDR1 is LNHDA and CDR2 SQIVND (reference sequence).

The chain carries TRBV10-1 and TRBJ2-7; 9 bases match TRBD1. The V segment lost 5 bases and the J segment 2 bases; nucleotides outside the gene matches: 4. This CDR3 is 14 amino acids long. Germline V gene data show CDR1 as WNHNN and CDR2 as SYGVQD (reference sequence). The DNA of the CDR3 is TGCGCCAGCAGTAAGGGACAGGGACCCTACGAGCAGTACTTC. Its protein is CASSKGQGPYEQYF.

This chain uses TRBV2 with TRBJ1-1; TRBD1 agrees at 10 bases. There are 15 residues in the CDR3. Looked up from germline, CDR1 is SNHLY and CDR2 is FYNNEI. Germline trimming cut 6 bases from V and 10 bases from J; bases unmatched to any gene: 14. CDR3 region: CASSPAGTGARRAFF. CDR3 sequence (DNA): TGTGCCAGCAGCCCCGCCGGGACAGGGGCTCGTAGAGCTTTCTTT.